Following are 12 T cell receptor beta chains from one sample sequenced in a study of blood T cell repertoires in COVID-19. Profiling relied on immunoSEQ multiplex PCR, and the TCRdb table lists in-frame clones only, not all of them. The sample includes 250,000 or so clones, about 88% of them seen just once. The sequenced sample was PBMCs or T cells enriched from blood (not recorded which). The receptors come from a woman aged 45-59 years who had been exposed to COVID-19.

The J gene is TRBJ1-2, the V gene TRBV6-1; no clear D gene. The germline V gene has CDR1 MNHNS and CDR2 SASEGT. The CDR3 has 10 residues. The V gene lost 5 bases and the J gene lost 14 bases, with 12 bases spanning the gap. The CDR3 protein is CASSYLWRTF. The DNA of the CDR3 is TGTGCCAGCAGTTACCTCTGGAGGACCTTC.

The rearrangement uses TRBV15 and TRBJ2-5; D not resolved. Trimming took 2 bases from V and 1 from J, leaving 5 bases between them. The CDR3 length is 13 residues. Germline lookup yields CDR1 LNHNV and CDR2 YYDKDF (reference sequence). CDR3 nucleotide sequence: TGTGCCACCAGCAGATCCCTCCAAGAGACCCAGTACTTC. Translation gives CATSRSLQETQYF.

The chain employs TRBV4-3 and TRBJ1-2; perhaps TRBD1 as D (6 bases). The V and J ends lost 0 bases and 0 bases respectively, with 17 bases between them. Germline CDR1 LGHNA, CDR2 YSLEER. The CDR3 consists of 18 residues. The CDR3 coding sequence is TGCGCCAGCAGCCAAGACTTTCCGGCCCAGGGGCCTAACTATGGCTACACCTTC. This gives the protein CASSQDFPAQGPNYGYTF.

The V and J genes are TRBV11-2 and TRBJ1-1; D is unclear. Germline V CDR1 and CDR2: SGHAT, FQNNGV. The CDR3 is 15 amino acids. Trimming left V 0 bases short and J 7 bases short, with 15 bases between. The CDR3 here is CASSLEFAIGYEAFF. In DNA form, the CDR3 reads TGTGCCAGCAGCTTAGAATTTGCGATCGGTTATGAAGCTTTCTTT. The full variable domain, completed using reference TRBV11-2 and TRBJ1-1, is EAGVAQSPRYKIIEKRQSVAFWCNPISGHATLYWYQQILGQGPKLLIQFQNNGVVDDSQLPKDRFSAERLKGVDSTLKIQPAKLEDSAVYLCASSLEFAIGYEAFFGQGTRLTVV.

The gene calls are TRBV12-3 or TRBV12-4 and TRBJ1-4; TRBD1 might be the D (5 bases). This CDR3 contains 13 residues. V was trimmed by 3 bases and J by 5 bases, leaving 7 bases between them. In nucleotides, the CDR3 is TGTGCCAGCAGTTTCCGGGGGAATGAAAAACTGTTTTTT. This sequence encodes CASSFRGNEKLFF.

Concerning this clone itself: The junction differs from germline at one of its ends, possibly a read error. The chain recombines TRBV5-1 with TRBJ2-6; 8 nucleotides agree with TRBD2. This CDR3 spans 19 amino acids. Germline V gene lookup returns CDR1 SGHRS and CDR2 YFSETQ. CDR3 residues: CARSLWGPGGSSGANVLTF. As DNA, the CDR3 is TGCGCCCGCAGCTTGTGGGGACCGGGGGGGAGCTCTGGGGCCAACGTCCTGACTTTC. The full variable domain, its missing parts supplied by reference TRBV5-1 and TRBJ2-6, is KAGVTQTPRYLIKTRGQQVTLSCSPISGHRSVSWYQQTPGQGLQFLFEYFSETQRNKGNFPGRFSGRQFSNSRSEMNVSTLELGDSALYLCARSLWGPGGSSGANVLTFGAGSRLTVL.

The V call is TRBV18, the J call TRBJ1-1; TRBD1 agrees at 7 bases. J lost 10 bases, V lost 4 bases, and 15 bases had no gene match. The germline CDR1 and CDR2 sequences are KGHSH and LQKENI. This CDR3 has 15 amino acids. CDR3 protein: CASSHGINRGGGAFF. CDR3 DNA sequence: TGTGCCAGCTCACATGGCATAAACAGGGGAGGAGGAGCTTTCTTT.

CDR3 coding DNA: TGTGCCAGCAGTTACAGGGATTTTCGGGGACTTAATGAAAAACTGTTTTTT. Amino acid sequence: CASSYRDFRGLNEKLFF. The chain carries TRBV6-2 or TRBV6-3 and TRBJ1-4, with D maybe TRBD1 (5 bases). Germline V gene data show CDR1 as MNHEY and CDR2 as SVGEGT. The CDR3 has 17 residues. V was shortened by 2 bases and J by 4 bases, with 17 bases between the two germline ends.

This chain connects TRBV11-1 to TRBJ1-6; possible D gene TRBD1, 5 bases. Trimming took 5 bases from V and 6 from J, leaving 14 bases between them. The germline V gene encodes CDR1 SGHAT and CDR2 FQDESV (reference sequence). This CDR3 is built from 15 residues. The chain's CDR3 is CASSRVGRGNSPLHF. DNA for the CDR3: TGTGCCAGCAGCCGTGTGGGTAGGGGTAATTCACCCCTCCACTTT.

This rearrangement joins TRBV19 to TRBJ1-4, with 8 bases aligning to TRBD1. Germline lookup yields CDR1 LNHDA and CDR2 SQIVND (reference sequence). The V segment lost 0 bases and the J segment 7 bases; nucleotides outside the gene matches: 4. The CDR3 loop spans 15 amino acids. The CDR3 protein is CASSIDRTGSEKLFF. The CDR3 coding sequence is TGTGCCAGTAGTATAGATCGGACAGGGAGTGAAAAACTGTTTTTT.

This chain connects TRBV18 to TRBJ2-2; 10 positions match TRBD1. V dropped 0 bases and J dropped 7; count of bases not matched to a gene: 2. The CDR3 runs 15 residues. In germline, CDR1 is KGHSH, CDR2 LQKENI. The CDR3 DNA follows: TGTGCCAGCTCACCACCGGGACAGGGGAACGGGGAGCTGTTTTTT. This codes for CASSPPGQGNGELFF.

The chain joins TRBV11-2 to TRBJ2-7; possible D gene TRBD1, 6 bases. V shed 1 base and J shed 0 bases, with 10 bases lying between them. This CDR3 contains 15 residues. Germline V gene lookup returns CDR1 SGHAT and CDR2 FQNNGV. CDR3 sequence: CASSLGHRDSYEQYF. CDR3 DNA: TGTGCCAGCAGCTTAGGTCACAGGGACTCCTACGAGCAGTACTTC.